This T cell receptor beta chain was obtained from a study of blood T cell repertoires in COVID-19. The data were produced by immunoSEQ multiplex PCR, yet TCRdb's version contains in-frame clones alone and is incomplete. The sample consists of 150,000 to 200,000 clones, 80% to 90% of them appearing once. This clone is a singleton in its sample. This CDR3 comprises 13 residues. V was clipped by 5 bases and J by 8 bases; unmatched bases: 5. CDR1 and CDR2 from the germline V gene are SGHAT and FQNNGV. Sequencing was carried out using peripheral blood. The sequence derives from a man in his 70s with active or convalescent COVID-19. The chain uses TRBV11-2 and TRBJ1-4; 7 bases are a match to TRBD1. The CDR3 DNA reads TGTGCCAGCAGCCGGACAGGTGGGGAAAAACTGTTTTTT. Translating gives CASSRTGGEKLFF.